A selection of T cell receptor beta chains follows, all from one sample in a study of breast tumors, draining lymph nodes, adjacent tissues. TCRdb re-called the multiplex PCR reads with MiXCR, one entry per CDR3 protein. Of some 250,000 distinct CDR3 sequences in the sample, less than 45% were seen once. Sequencing was performed on axillary lymph node tissue. Receptor source: a female donor with breast cancer. Some clones in this sample may be carry-over from other donors' samples. CDR3s leave out the opening cysteine and the closing phenylalanine or tryptophan. The order of the fields is V gene, J gene, CDR3 protein.

V gene: TRBV29-1
J gene: TRBJ2-1
CDR3 protein: SVGRKNEQF

V gene: TRBV15
J gene: TRBJ1-6
CDR3 protein: ATNRGDRGPLH

V gene: TRBV10-1
J gene: TRBJ2-1
CDR3 protein: ASSQDTNNEQF

V gene: TRBV20-1
J gene: TRBJ2-3
CDR3 protein: SAKDQITDTQY

V gene: TRBV19
J gene: TRBJ1-5
CDR3 protein: ASRRGHHSNQPQH

V gene: TRBV18
J gene: TRBJ1-3
CDR3 protein: ASSPPSQGFTPSGNTIY

V gene: TRBV2
J gene: TRBJ2-7
CDR3 protein: ASSPTRQHEQY

V gene: TRBV20-1
J gene: TRBJ2-3
CDR3 protein: SARDHSGGAGDTQY

V gene: TRBV5-1
J gene: TRBJ1-3
CDR3 protein: ASSLEGSGTIY

V gene: TRBV3-1
J gene: TRBJ1-4
CDR3 protein: ASSQVGLYNEKLF

V gene: TRBV6-1
J gene: TRBJ1-5
CDR3 protein: TIQGAGNQPQH

V gene: TRBV19
J gene: TRBJ2-1
CDR3 protein: ASGDNPQTGEQF

V gene: TRBV14
J gene: TRBJ2-6
CDR3 protein: ASSQGRGWASGANVLT

V gene: TRBV18
J gene: TRBJ1-4
CDR3 protein: ASSPTGVSNEKLF

V gene: TRBV7-2
J gene: TRBJ2-2
CDR3 protein: ASSLEGGIGELF

V gene: TRBV9
J gene: TRBJ2-1
CDR3 protein: ASSVAKLASHNEQF

V gene: TRBV12-3/TRBV12-4
J gene: TRBJ2-1
CDR3 protein: ASSFARSGRAAISYEQF

V gene: TRBV7-3
J gene: TRBJ2-6
CDR3 protein: ASSPQSGVGANVLT

V gene: TRBV19
J gene: TRBJ2-5
CDR3 protein: ASSARDFQETQY

V gene: TRBV6-6
J gene: TRBJ1-2
CDR3 protein: ASSHSGREDGYT

V gene: TRBV27
J gene: TRBJ2-5
CDR3 protein: ASSWGPGGETQY

V gene: TRBV12-3/TRBV12-4
J gene: TRBJ1-2
CDR3 protein: ASSPSRGTTGYT

V gene: TRBV12-3/TRBV12-4
J gene: TRBJ2-2
CDR3 protein: ASGTSGSWFTGELF

V gene: TRBV27
J gene: TRBJ1-3
CDR3 protein: ASSLDRGYTIY

V gene: TRBV6-5
J gene: TRBJ2-3
CDR3 protein: ASSTGDVQNTQY

V gene: TRBV20-1
J gene: TRBJ1-5
CDR3 protein: SARPTGSNQPQH

V gene: TRBV7-2
J gene: TRBJ1-4
CDR3 protein: ASSRTSDGYNEKLF

V gene: TRBV7-3
J gene: TRBJ2-5
CDR3 protein: ASSSGPLLETQY

V gene: TRBV20-1
J gene: TRBJ2-5
CDR3 protein: SAVGGVQETQY

V gene: TRBV2
J gene: TRBJ1-4
CDR3 protein: ASTRWTGEEEKLF

V gene: TRBV12-3/TRBV12-4
J gene: TRBJ2-3
CDR3 protein: ASSLSSGRVDTQY

V gene: TRBV6-5
J gene: TRBJ2-3
CDR3 protein: ASSYVERERTDTQY

V gene: TRBV11-2
J gene: TRBJ2-3
CDR3 protein: ASSPHRGADTQY

V gene: TRBV30
J gene: TRBJ2-1
CDR3 protein: AGGAPKQF

V gene: TRBV7-9
J gene: TRBJ2-4
CDR3 protein: ASSLGPASGQAKNIQY

V gene: TRBV20-1
J gene: TRBJ1-4
CDR3 protein: SPTSSSPEKLF

V gene: TRBV20-1
J gene: TRBJ2-3
CDR3 protein: SAAGGVGGTDTQY

V gene: TRBV7-6
J gene: TRBJ2-3
CDR3 protein: ASSLAGGGSDTQY

V gene: TRBV7-2
J gene: TRBJ1-2
CDR3 protein: ASSAMGADRGT

V gene: TRBV7-2
J gene: TRBJ1-5
CDR3 protein: ASSLNPRNNQPQH

V gene: TRBV4-3
J gene: TRBJ1-2
CDR3 protein: ASSTRQGQFYGYT

V gene: TRBV12-5
J gene: TRBJ2-1
CDR3 protein: ASGLRNRAEQF

V gene: TRBV6-5
J gene: TRBJ2-7
CDR3 protein: ASSDKGFHYEQY

V gene: TRBV28
J gene: TRBJ2-7
CDR3 protein: ASSAYRGSYEQY

V gene: TRBV20-1
J gene: TRBJ2-7
CDR3 protein: SASGTSGVSPDEQY

V gene: TRBV4-1
J gene: TRBJ2-3
CDR3 protein: ASSQASGRATDTQY

V gene: TRBV20-1
J gene: TRBJ2-3
CDR3 protein: SVPGGRGADTQY

V gene: TRBV2
J gene: TRBJ2-5
CDR3 protein: ASRQEKETQY

V gene: TRBV5-6
J gene: TRBJ1-4
CDR3 protein: ASSLGAGGEKLF

V gene: TRBV6-6
J gene: TRBJ1-2
CDR3 protein: ASSYETGYGYT

V gene: TRBV9
J gene: TRBJ1-2
CDR3 protein: ASSVGGQANYGST

V gene: TRBV19
J gene: TRBJ1-1
CDR3 protein: ASEGHPEAF

V gene: TRBV7-2
J gene: TRBJ1-6
CDR3 protein: ASSASAGVMNSPLH

V gene: TRBV10-1
J gene: TRBJ2-7
CDR3 protein: ASSESGTTTYEQY

V gene: TRBV11-2
J gene: TRBJ2-2
CDR3 protein: ASKTGSTGELF

V gene: TRBV6-1
J gene: TRBJ1-2
CDR3 protein: ASSEPDRLNYGYT

V gene: TRBV6-5
J gene: TRBJ2-3
CDR3 protein: ASSPHGTRSDTQY